These 20 T cell receptor beta chains were all obtained from the same sample, sequenced in a study of blood T cell repertoires in COVID-19. Libraries were prepared by immunoSEQ multiplex PCR; TCRdb keeps only in-frame clonotypes and omits some of them. The table has around 110,000 clones, approximately 84% seen once; the top ten hold approximately 7%. Material: peripheral blood. The receptors were sampled from a man aged 70-80 years with active or convalescent COVID-19.

The V and J genes are TRBV7-2 and TRBJ2-7; the match to TRBD1 covers 9 bases. Germline CDR1 SGHTA, CDR2 FQGNSA. V was clipped by 1 base and J by 6 bases; unmatched bases: 7. This CDR3 comprises 15 residues. CDR3 sequence reads: CASSLVWTGDSEQYF. CDR3 coding DNA: TGTGCCAGCAGCTTAGTGTGGACAGGGGATAGCGAGCAGTACTTC.

This chain connects TRBV5-8 to TRBJ2-7, with 12 bases identical to TRBD2. The V gene end was trimmed by 4 bases and the J gene end by 0 bases; junction bases not matched to a gene: 8. Germline-derived CDR1 and CDR2 are SGHTS and YDEGEE. This CDR3 is 17 amino acids long. The CDR3 spells CASSPGTSGRHSYEQYF. DNA for the CDR3: TGTGCCAGCAGCCCAGGGACTAGCGGGCGACACTCCTACGAGCAGTACTTC.

The chain is built from TRBV28 and TRBJ2-5; 9 bases map to TRBD2. Trimming took 6 bases from V and 2 from J; bases not matched to a gene: 4. This CDR3 contains 14 residues. CDR1 MDHEN and CDR2 SYDVKM come from the germline V gene. This chain's CDR3 is CASRLAGIQETQYF. The CDR3 DNA reads TGTGCCAGCAGGCTAGCGGGGATACAAGAGACCCAGTACTTC.

V and J are TRBV7-2 and TRBJ2-3, with TRBD2 matching over 7 bases. Trimming at V came to 5 bases and at J to 0 bases, leaving 8 bases not matched to a gene. This CDR3 comprises 16 residues. Germline-derived CDR1 and CDR2 are SGHTA and FQGNSA. The chain's CDR3 is CASSRGGSRSTDTQYF. The CDR3 DNA reads as TGTGCCAGCAGCCGGGGCGGGAGTAGGAGCACAGATACGCAGTATTTT.

V gene TRBV24-1 combines with J gene TRBJ2-5; 10 positions agree with TRBD1. The CDR3 is 16 amino acids. With 4 bases clipped from V and 5 bases from J, the junction kept 9 bases outside the gene matches. Germline V gives CDR1 KGHDR, CDR2 SFDVKD. This CDR3 is CATSDKTGGGGETQYF. Here the CDR3 DNA reads TGTGCCACCAGTGACAAGACAGGGGGCGGCGGGGAGACCCAGTACTTC.

The rearrangement joins TRBV28 to TRBJ2-4; TRBD2 might be the D (5 bases). CDR1 and CDR2 (germline): MDHEN, SYDVKM. Trimming cost V 7 bases and J 5 bases, with 12 bases left between them. CDR3 size: 13 residues. CDR3 coding DNA: TGTGCCAGCAAAGAGGGCCGGGAAAACATTCAGTACTTC. It encodes CASKEGRENIQYF.

The gene calls are TRBV5-4 and TRBJ1-1; D possibly corresponds to TRBD1 (6 bases). V dropped 1 base and J dropped 0 bases, with 7 bases sitting between them. CDR3 length equals 14 residues. Per germline, CDR1 SGHNT and CDR2 YYREEE (reference sequence). CDR3 loop: CASSLQGMNTEAFF. CDR3 DNA: TGTGCCAGCAGCTTGCAGGGGATGAACACTGAAGCTTTCTTT.

The CDR3 bases are TGTGCCAGCAGCCCAGGGGGTGCAGGGAAGAACACTGAAGCTTTCTTT. It yields the protein CASSPGGAGKNTEAFF. V is TRBV7-2 and J is TRBJ1-1; 7 nucleotides line up with TRBD1. Germline V lookup: CDR1 SGHTA, CDR2 FQGNSA. This CDR3 spans 16 amino acids. Trimming took 5 bases from V and 1 from J; bases not matched to a gene: 10.

At least ten counts were recorded for this clone. This rearrangement joins TRBV4-2 to TRBJ2-4, with D possibly being TRBD2 (5 bases). Germline V gives CDR1 LGHNA, CDR2 YNFKEQ. The CDR3 totals 15 residues. V shed 0 bases and J shed 6 bases, with 12 bases lying between them. The CDR3 sequence is CASSQDSASGNIQYF. Written as DNA, the CDR3 is TGTGCCAGCAGCCAAGATTCTGCGAGCGGAAACATTCAGTACTTC.

The DNA for the CDR3 is TGTGCCTGGGACAGGGGCCCCATTAGCAATCAGCCCCAGCATTTT. It is translated as CAWDRGPISNQPQHF. This chain joins TRBV30 and TRBJ1-5, with 8 bases identical to TRBD1. CDR1 and CDR2 (germline): GTSNPN, SVGIG (reference sequence). Trimming took 5 bases from V and 0 from J; bases not matched to a gene: 6. The CDR3 is 15 residues long.

CDR3 nucleotide sequence: TGCGCCAGCAGACAGGGGCCTAATGAAAAACTGTTTTTT. As protein: CASRQGPNEKLFF. The genes are TRBV5-1 and TRBJ1-4; 7 bases line up with TRBD1. The germline V gene has CDR1 SGHRS and CDR2 YFSETQ. CDR3 size: 13 residues. Trimming cost V 5 bases and J 3 bases; bases outside gene matches: 1.

A few counts support this clone. This chain connects TRBV5-8 to TRBJ1-5; D call uncertain. The CDR3 is made up of 17 amino acids. Trimming cost V 2 bases and J 2 bases, with 17 bases left between them. CDR1 is SGHTS and CDR2 is YDEGEE in the germline V gene. DNA for the CDR3: TGTGCCAGCAGCTTTTTCTCGTCGGTCGTGGGCAATCAGCCCCAGCATTTT. The encoded protein is CASSFFSSVVGNQPQHF.

This clone was recorded a few times. The genes are TRBV6-5 and TRBJ1-6, with 7 bases identical to TRBD1. J lost 7 bases, V lost 5 bases, and 5 bases had no gene match. The CDR3 extends over 14 amino acids. Germline-derived CDR1 and CDR2 are MNHEY and SVGAGI. The DNA of the CDR3 is TGTGCCAGCAGTCTACAGGGGTTGAATTCACCCCTCCACTTT. Its translation: CASSLQGLNSPLHF.

The chain has TRBV14 and TRBJ2-6; D perhaps matches TRBD2 (6 bases). The germline V and J ends were trimmed by 4 bases and 5 bases, with 12 bases remaining between them. The CDR3 sequence is 15 residues long. The germline V gene encodes CDR1 SGHDN and CDR2 FVKESK. The CDR3 here is CASSRGGVWANVLTF. CDR3 in DNA: TGTGCCAGCAGCCGAGGCGGGGTCTGGGCCAACGTCCTGACTTTC.

The chain carries TRBV7-9 and TRBJ2-7; D is unresolved. Deletions cut 0 bases from V and 9 bases from J, with 9 bases between. Germline-derived CDR1 and CDR2 are SEHNR and FQNEAQ (reference sequence). The CDR3 sequence is 12 residues long. CDR3: CASSLATAGQYF. For the CDR3, the DNA is TGTGCCAGCAGCTTAGCTACCGCAGGGCAGTACTTC.

The rearrangement links TRBV11-2 to TRBJ2-1, with D perhaps matching TRBD1 (6 bases). CDR1 is SGHAT, CDR2 FQNNGV, per germline. The CDR3 extends over 15 amino acids. Trimming pared 6 bases from V and 0 bases from J, leaving 12 bases between. CDR3 coding DNA: TGTGCCAGCAGTTTGACAGGCAGCTCCTACAATGAGCAGTTCTTC. Translation gives CASSLTGSSYNEQFF.

The chain employs TRBV7-8 and TRBJ2-1; possible D gene TRBD2, 5 bases. V was shortened by 0 bases and J by 4 bases, with 16 bases between the two germline ends. The CDR3 extends over 17 amino acids. Per germline, CDR1 SGHVS and CDR2 FQNEAQ. CDR3 sequence reads: CASSLALVGAGYNEQFF. The DNA for the CDR3 is TGTGCCAGCAGCTTAGCGCTCGTGGGAGCCGGTTACAATGAGCAGTTCTTC.

J is TRBJ1-4 and V is TRBV6-6; perhaps TRBD1 as D (6 bases). The CDR3 loop spans 14 amino acids. V was clipped by 5 bases and J by 12 bases, with 19 bases between them. Germline lookup yields CDR1 MNHNY and CDR2 SVGAGI (reference sequence). CDR3 in amino acids: CASSKRAGAAELFF. DNA for the CDR3: TGTGCCAGCAGTAAACGGGCGGGGGCGGCGGAACTGTTTTTT.

The genes are TRBV5-1 and TRBJ1-1; D is uncertain. Trimming shortened V by 0 bases and J by 7 bases, and 16 bases separated the two germline ends. Per the germline V gene, CDR1 is SGHRS and CDR2 is YFSETQ. The CDR3 is made up of 15 amino acids. The CDR3 DNA is TGCGCCAGCAGCTTGGCTAACGGCGGGGATAGTGAAGCTTTCTTT. This codes for CASSLANGGDSEAFF. The whole variable domain, remainder taken from reference TRBV5-1 and TRBJ1-1, is KAGVTQTPRYLIKTRGQQVTLSCSPISGHRSVSWYQQTPGQGLQFLFEYFSETQRNKGNFPGRFSGRQFSNSRSEMNVSTLELGDSALYLCASSLANGGDSEAFFGQGTRLTVV.

This chain uses TRBV6-5 with TRBJ1-5; D not resolved. This CDR3 has 13 residues. The V and J ends lost 7 bases and 0 bases respectively, with 7 bases between them. The V gene's germline CDR1 is MNHEY and CDR2 SVGAGI. The CDR3 sequence: CASMDYSNQPQHF. CDR3 sequence (DNA): TGTGCCAGCATGGACTATAGCAATCAGCCCCAGCATTTT.